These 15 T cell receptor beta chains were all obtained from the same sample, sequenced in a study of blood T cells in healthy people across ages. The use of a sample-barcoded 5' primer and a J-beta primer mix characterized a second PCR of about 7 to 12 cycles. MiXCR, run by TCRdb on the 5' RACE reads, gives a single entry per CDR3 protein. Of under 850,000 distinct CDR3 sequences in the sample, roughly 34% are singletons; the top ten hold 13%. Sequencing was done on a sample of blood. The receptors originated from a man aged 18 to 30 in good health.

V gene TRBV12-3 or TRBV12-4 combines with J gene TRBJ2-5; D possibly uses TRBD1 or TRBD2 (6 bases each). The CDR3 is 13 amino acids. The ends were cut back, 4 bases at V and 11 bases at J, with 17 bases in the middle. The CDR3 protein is CASSWRGIGEQYF. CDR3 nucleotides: TGTGCCAGCAGTTGGAGGGGGATTGGTGAGCAGTACTTC.

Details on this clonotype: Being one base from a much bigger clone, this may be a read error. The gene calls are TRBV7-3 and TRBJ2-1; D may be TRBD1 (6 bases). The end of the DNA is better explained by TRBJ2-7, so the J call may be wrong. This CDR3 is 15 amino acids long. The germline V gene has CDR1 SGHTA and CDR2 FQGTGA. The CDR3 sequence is CASSLYPEGVNEQYF. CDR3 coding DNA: TGTGCCAGCAGCTTATATCCCGAGGGGGTCAATGAGCAGTACTTC.

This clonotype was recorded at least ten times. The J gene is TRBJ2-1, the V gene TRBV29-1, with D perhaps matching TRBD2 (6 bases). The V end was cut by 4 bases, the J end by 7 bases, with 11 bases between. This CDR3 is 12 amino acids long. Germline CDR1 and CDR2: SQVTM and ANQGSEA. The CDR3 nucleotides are TGCAGCGTTGTTAGCGGCCTGAATGAGCAGTTCTTC. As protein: CSVVSGLNEQFF.

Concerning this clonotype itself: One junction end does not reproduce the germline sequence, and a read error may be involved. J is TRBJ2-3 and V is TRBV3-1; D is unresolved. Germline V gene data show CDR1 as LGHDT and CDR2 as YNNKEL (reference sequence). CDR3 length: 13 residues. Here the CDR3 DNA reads TGTGTCAGCAGCCAAGTCAGCGCAGATACGCAGTATTTT. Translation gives CVSSQVSADTQYF.

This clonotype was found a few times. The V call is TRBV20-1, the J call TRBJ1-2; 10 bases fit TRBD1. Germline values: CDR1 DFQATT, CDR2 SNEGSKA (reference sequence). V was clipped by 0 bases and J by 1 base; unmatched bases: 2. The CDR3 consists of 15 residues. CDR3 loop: CSARDGTGDNYGYTF. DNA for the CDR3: TGCAGTGCTAGAGATGGGACAGGGGATAACTATGGCTACACCTTC.

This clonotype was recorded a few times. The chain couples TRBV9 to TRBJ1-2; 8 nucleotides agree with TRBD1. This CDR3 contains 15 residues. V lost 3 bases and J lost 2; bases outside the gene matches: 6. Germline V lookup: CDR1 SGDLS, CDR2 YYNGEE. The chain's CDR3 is CASSAGTGKNYGYTF. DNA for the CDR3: TGTGCCAGCAGCGCGGGGACAGGCAAGAACTATGGCTACACCTTC.

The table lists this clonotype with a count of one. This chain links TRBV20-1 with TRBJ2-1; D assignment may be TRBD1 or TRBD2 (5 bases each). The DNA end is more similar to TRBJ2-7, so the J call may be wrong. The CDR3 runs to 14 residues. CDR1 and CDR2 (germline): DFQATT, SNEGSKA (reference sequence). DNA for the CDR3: TGCAGTGCTAGTTCGGGGCCGACCTACAATGAGCAGTACTTC. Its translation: CSASSGPTYNEQYF.

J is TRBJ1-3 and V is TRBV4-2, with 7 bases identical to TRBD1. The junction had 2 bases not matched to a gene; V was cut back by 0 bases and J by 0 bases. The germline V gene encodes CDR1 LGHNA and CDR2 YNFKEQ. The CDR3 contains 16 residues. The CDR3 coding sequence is TGTGCCAGCAGCCAAGAGACAGGGCGCTCTGGAAACACCATATATTTT. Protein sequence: CASSQETGRSGNTIYF.

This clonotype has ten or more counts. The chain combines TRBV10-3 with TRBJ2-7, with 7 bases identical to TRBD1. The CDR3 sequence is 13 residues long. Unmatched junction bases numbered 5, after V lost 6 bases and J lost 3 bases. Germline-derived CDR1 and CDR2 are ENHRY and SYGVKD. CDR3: CAISGQGDYEQYF. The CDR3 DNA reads TGTGCCATCAGCGGGCAGGGGGACTACGAGCAGTACTTC.

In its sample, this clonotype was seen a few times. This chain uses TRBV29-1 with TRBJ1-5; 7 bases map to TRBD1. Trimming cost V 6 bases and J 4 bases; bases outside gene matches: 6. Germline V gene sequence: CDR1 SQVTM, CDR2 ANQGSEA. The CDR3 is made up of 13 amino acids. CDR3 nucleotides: TGCAGCGTGGTCAAGGGGGCTAATCAGCCCCAGCATTTT. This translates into CSVVKGANQPQHF.

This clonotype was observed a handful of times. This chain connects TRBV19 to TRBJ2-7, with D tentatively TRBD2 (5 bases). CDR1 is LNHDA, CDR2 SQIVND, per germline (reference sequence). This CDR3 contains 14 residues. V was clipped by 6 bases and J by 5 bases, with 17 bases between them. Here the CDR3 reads CASRLVTGSHEQYF. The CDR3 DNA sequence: TGTGCCAGTAGGTTGGTCACGGGGAGCCACGAGCAGTACTTC.

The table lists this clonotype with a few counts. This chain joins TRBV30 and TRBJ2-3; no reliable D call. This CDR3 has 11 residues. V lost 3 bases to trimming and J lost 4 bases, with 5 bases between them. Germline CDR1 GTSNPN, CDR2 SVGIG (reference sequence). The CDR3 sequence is CAWSPPDTQYF. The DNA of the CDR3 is TGTGCCTGGAGCCCTCCAGATACGCAGTATTTT.

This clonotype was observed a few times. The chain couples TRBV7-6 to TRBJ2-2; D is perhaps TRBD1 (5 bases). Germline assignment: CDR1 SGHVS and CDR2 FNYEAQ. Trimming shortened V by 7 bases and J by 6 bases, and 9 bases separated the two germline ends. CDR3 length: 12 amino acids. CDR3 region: CASTQGSGELFF. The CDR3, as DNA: TGTGCCAGCACCCAGGGATCCGGGGAGCTGTTTTTT.

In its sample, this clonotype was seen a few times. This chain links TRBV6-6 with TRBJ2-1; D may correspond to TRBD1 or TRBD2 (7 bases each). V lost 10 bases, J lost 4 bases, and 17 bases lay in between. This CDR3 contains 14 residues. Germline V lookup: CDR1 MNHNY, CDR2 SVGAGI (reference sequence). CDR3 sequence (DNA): TGTGCCACCAGGGGAGGGGGCCCTTACAATGAGCAGTTCTTC. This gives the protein CATRGGGPYNEQFF.

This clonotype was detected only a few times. The CDR3 bases are TGTGCCAGTCGGGACCTCAATTATGGCTACACCTTC. Translated, it gives CASRDLNYGYTF. The rearrangement links TRBV28 to TRBJ1-2, with D perhaps TRBD1 (5 bases). Germline loops: CDR1 MDHEN, CDR2 SYDVKM. The V and J ends lost 9 bases and 5 bases respectively, with 13 bases between them. This CDR3 region has 12 residues.